The following is a TCR beta chain sequence with its context. Sequence at one end of the junction differs from germline and may be a read error. TCR beta libraries were built from RNA through three nested multiplex PCR rounds using modified ARM-PCR. One entry per CDR3 protein, called by TCRdb with MiXCR from the multiplex PCR reads. The sample records about 13,000 distinct CDR3 sequences, 66% being singletons. This entry comes from a study of tumor-infiltrating lymphocytes in glioblastoma multiforme. The source is a male donor with glioblastoma. Sequenced: brain tumor tissue.

DNA for the CDR3: TGTGCCAGCGGTTATCAGAAAGAGGGCACTGAAGCTTTCTTT. Translation: CASGYQKEGTEAFF. This chain connects TRBV6-5 to TRBJ1-1; no clear D gene. The CDR3 is 14 residues long. Germline assignment: CDR1 MNHEY and CDR2 SVGAGI.